This T cell receptor (beta chain) originates from a study of regulatory T cells in long-lasting Graves disease. Study in general: Disease was considered persistent Graves' disease after over 5 years of antithyroid drugs (with positive TSH receptor antibodies).

Time point: persistent/refractory GD, antithyroid drugs over 5 years with positive TRAb. PBMC RNA served as the TCR library source. EDTA tubes received around 9 milliliters of drawn peripheral blood. There are a few counts of this clonotype. Trimming took 6 bases from V and 4 from J, leaving 21 bases between them. This CDR3 has 16 amino acids. CDR1 SGHTA and CDR2 FQGNSA come from the germline V gene. Researchers made TCR beta libraries by using iRepertoire HTBI primers and running Arm-PCR on CDR3 regions. TCRdb analysed the multiplex PCR reads with MiXCR anew, one entry per CDR3 protein. The sample contains around 300,000 distinct CDR3 sequences, 22% of which appear only once.

The chain joins TRBV7-2 to TRBJ2-5; the D gene could be TRBD1 or TRBD2 (5 bases each). The receptor was isolated from a female donor with Graves disease. Source: peripheral blood mononuclear cells (PBMCs), taken when the disease was refractory, from a patient treated with antithyroid drugs. DNA for the CDR3: TGTGCCAGCAGAAGGGGACGGGACGGCGAAGTAGAGACCCAGTACTTC. Its translation is CASRRGRDGEVETQYF.